What follows are 21 T cell receptor beta chains derived from one specimen sequenced in a study of T cell responses to AZD1222 COVID-19 vaccine. Produced via immunoSEQ multiplex PCR; TCRdb's table is partial and in-frame only. The sample includes under 150,000 clones, approximately 90% of them seen just once. This specimen was peripheral blood, taken on day 0 of AZD1222 vaccination. The receptors shown here come from an adult in good health.

The chain carries TRBV5-8 and TRBJ1-1; D unresolved. Germline V lookup: CDR1 SGHTS, CDR2 YDEGEE. The CDR3 has 14 amino acids. Between the trimmed V and J ends, which lost 1 base and 5 bases, there was a span of 12 bases. The CDR3: CASSLLGWETEAFF. The DNA for the CDR3 is TGTGCCAGCAGCTTGCTGGGATGGGAGACTGAAGCTTTCTTT.

The chain recombines TRBV18 with TRBJ2-1; D is ambiguous. Germline V gene lookup returns CDR1 KGHSH and CDR2 LQKENI. The V and J ends lost 0 bases and 0 bases respectively, with 6 bases between them. The CDR3 extends over 15 amino acids. CDR3 coding DNA: TGTGCCAGCTCACCACCCCAGAGCTCCTACAATGAGCAGTTCTTC. This sequence encodes CASSPPQSSYNEQFF.

The chain combines TRBV11-2 with TRBJ1-2; D is possibly TRBD1 (6 bases). The CDR3 runs 16 residues. Germline lookup yields CDR1 SGHAT and CDR2 FQNNGV. V dropped 5 bases and J dropped 3 bases, with 19 bases sitting between them. The CDR3 DNA sequence: TGTGCCAGCAGCCCAATTTCCGGACAGATCCACTATGGCTACACCTTC. Protein: CASSPISGQIHYGYTF.

This clone was seen once. J is TRBJ1-6 and V is TRBV11-2; 9 nucleotides match TRBD1. The CDR3 extends over 15 amino acids. Germline CDR1 reads SGHAT; CDR2 reads FQNNGV. J gave up 8 bases and V 3 bases, and 5 bases lay outside the gene matches. CDR3 loop: CASSLNRDRDSPLHF. DNA for the CDR3: TGTGCCAGCAGCTTGAACCGGGACAGGGATTCACCCCTCCACTTT.

This clone was counted a single time. This chain joins TRBV6-1 and TRBJ2-1; 9 bases are a match to TRBD1. This CDR3 region has 18 residues. Per germline, CDR1 MNHNS and CDR2 SASEGT. The V and J ends lost 0 bases and 5 bases, in that order; junction bases with no gene match: 11. CDR3 sequence (DNA): TGTGCCAGCAGTGAAGCGCTTCATAAGGGACAGGGTCACAATGAGCAGTTCTTC. Protein product: CASSEALHKGQGHNEQFF.

This clone was found a few times. The genes are TRBV7-2 and TRBJ1-1, with D possibly matching TRBD1 (5 bases). With 3 bases removed from V and 3 bases from J, the gap between germline ends came to 8 bases. CDR1 and CDR2 (germline): SGHTA, FQGNSA. The CDR3 is 13 amino acids. CDR3 residues: CASSFGGDTEAFF. The CDR3 coding sequence is TGTGCCAGCAGCTTTGGGGGGGACACTGAAGCTTTCTTT.

The genes are TRBV14 and TRBJ1-1; D is unresolved. Germline CDR1 is SGHDN and CDR2 is FVKESK. The CDR3 runs to 14 residues. Trimming removed 5 bases at V and 3 bases at J, with 13 bases between. CDR3 residues: CASSYKSWDTEAFF. CDR3 DNA sequence: TGTGCCAGCAGCTATAAGTCATGGGACACTGAAGCTTTCTTT.

V is TRBV29-1 and J is TRBJ1-5; 7 bases map to TRBD1. V shed 4 bases and J 5 bases; nucleotides not matched to a gene: 5. CDR3 size: 13 residues. Germline-derived CDR1 and CDR2 are SQVTM and ANQGSEA. CDR3 DNA sequence: TGCAGCGTTGTGGGACAGATGGATCAGCCCCAGCATTTT. Its translation is CSVVGQMDQPQHF.

This sequence joins TRBV7-2 and TRBJ2-1, with D uncertain. Germline V gene lookup returns CDR1 SGHTA and CDR2 FQGNSA. With 1 base removed from V and 2 bases from J, the gap between germline ends came to 9 bases. The CDR3 length is 15 residues. The DNA for the CDR3 is TGTGCCAGCAGCTTAGGTCGGCTGACCTACAATGAGCAGTTCTTC. It specifies CASSLGRLTYNEQFF.

The genes are TRBV19 and TRBJ1-3, with D tentatively TRBD1 (5 bases). The CDR3 is made up of 16 amino acids. Per germline, CDR1 LNHDA and CDR2 SQIVND (reference sequence). V lost 8 bases and J 2 bases, leaving 19 bases between the germline ends. The CDR3 region is CASASRGGFAGNTIYF. The CDR3 DNA is TGTGCCAGTGCTTCGAGGGGTGGCTTTGCTGGAAACACCATATATTTT. The full variable domain, in which reference TRBV19 and TRBJ1-3 provide the parts outside the CDR3, is DGGITQSPKYLFRKEGQNVTLSCEQNLNHDAMYWYRQDPGQGLRLIYYSQIVNDFQKGDIAEGYSVSREKKESFPLTVTSAQKNPTAFYLCASASRGGFAGNTIYFGEGSWLTVV.

The chain has TRBV5-1 and TRBJ1-5; D gene ambiguous. Trimming removed 0 bases at V and 3 bases at J, with 7 bases between. The CDR3 contains 14 residues. Germline CDR1 and CDR2: SGHRS and YFSETQ. CDR3 DNA sequence: TGCGCCAGCAGCTTGGGTGGCCACAATCAGCCCCAGCATTTT. Protein: CASSLGGHNQPQHF. Drawing the rest from reference TRBV5-1 and TRBJ1-5, the complete variable domain is KAGVTQTPRYLIKTRGQQVTLSCSPISGHRSVSWYQQTPGQGLQFLFEYFSETQRNKGNFPGRFSGRQFSNSRSEMNVSTLELGDSALYLCASSLGGHNQPQHFGDGTRLSIL.

In its sample, this clone was seen once. CDR3 region: CASSFRVAGTGNEQFF. CDR3 DNA sequence: TGTGCCAGCAGCTTCCGGGTAGCGGGGACGGGGAATGAGCAGTTCTTC. The V and J genes are TRBV5-4 and TRBJ2-1; 8 nucleotides align to TRBD2. The CDR3 spans 16 residues. V trimming: 2 bases; J trimming: 7 bases; junction bases outside the gene matches: 11. Germline CDR1 and CDR2: SGHNT and YYREEE (reference sequence).

V is TRBV6-5 and J is TRBJ1-3; D perhaps matches TRBD1 (6 bases). The length of the CDR3 is 14 residues. The germline V gene encodes CDR1 MNHEY and CDR2 SVGAGI. V dropped 10 bases and J dropped 0 bases, with 13 bases sitting between them. In DNA, the CDR3 is TGTGCCATCGACAGGATGGCCTCTGGAAACACCATATATTTT. Protein sequence: CAIDRMASGNTIYF.

The gene calls are TRBV29-1 and TRBJ1-4; D gene ambiguous. The CDR3 runs 13 residues. Germline V gene sequence: CDR1 SQVTM, CDR2 ANQGSEA. Trimming removed 6 bases at V and 7 bases at J, with 15 bases between. The CDR3 DNA is TGCAGCGTCCGCAGGACCGAGGGTGAAAAACTGTTTTTT. Its translation: CSVRRTEGEKLFF.

The chain employs TRBV5-5 and TRBJ2-5; D is perhaps TRBD1 (6 bases). The CDR3 consists of 14 residues. Germline V CDR1 and CDR2: SGHKS, YYEKEE (reference sequence). The V end lost 1 base, the J end lost 1 base, and 8 bases lay between the germline ends. The CDR3 here is CASSLRTVQETQYF. The CDR3 nucleotides read TGTGCCAGCAGCTTGAGGACAGTCCAAGAGACCCAGTACTTC.

This clone was counted once. This sample includes further DNA sequences coding for the same CDR3. V is TRBV18 and J is TRBJ1-2; TRBD1 might be the D (5 bases). Germline values: CDR1 KGHSH, CDR2 LQKENI. V lost 3 bases to trimming and J lost 5 bases, with 7 bases between them. This CDR3 has 12 amino acids. The CDR3 sequence is CASSPGGYGYTF. The DNA for the CDR3 is TGTGCCAGCTCACCCGGGGGGTATGGCTACACCTTC.

CDR3 bases: TGTGCCAGCAGTTACCTTAGCGGGGCCCCAGATACGCAGTATTTT. It encodes CASSYLSGAPDTQYF. This rearrangement joins TRBV6-2 or TRBV6-3 to TRBJ2-3, with 8 bases aligning to TRBD2. V trimming: 2 bases; J trimming: 4 bases; junction bases outside the gene matches: 5. The CDR3 length is 15 residues. Per the germline V gene, CDR1 is MNHEY and CDR2 is SVGEGT.

The chain has TRBV7-3 and TRBJ2-1; possibly TRBD2 for D (5 bases). In germline, CDR1 is SGHTA, CDR2 FQGTGA. Trimming left V 1 base short and J 6 bases short, with 10 bases between. This CDR3 spans 14 amino acids. CDR3 sequence reads: CASSLIDYSNEQFF. In DNA form, the CDR3 reads TGTGCCAGCAGCTTAATCGACTATTCCAATGAGCAGTTCTTC.

The chain links TRBV4-1 to TRBJ1-5; 8 bases line up with TRBD1. CDR3 length: 14 residues. V shed 4 bases and J 4 bases; nucleotides not matched to a gene: 3. CDR1 MGHRA and CDR2 YSYEKL come from the germline V gene. CDR3 loop: CASSPDRGNQPQHF. As DNA, the CDR3 is TGCGCCAGCAGCCCTGACAGGGGAAATCAGCCCCAGCATTTT.

The chain uses TRBV27 and TRBJ1-5; D possibly corresponds to TRBD1 (6 bases). This CDR3 comprises 13 residues. The V and J ends lost 2 bases and 6 bases respectively, with 8 bases between them. Germline assignment: CDR1 MNHEY and CDR2 SMNVEV (reference sequence). CDR3 DNA sequence: TGTGCCAGCAGTTTAAGGGGGGGTCAGCCCCAGCATTTT. Translated: CASSLRGGQPQHF.

The V call is TRBV6-6, the J call TRBJ2-2; 7 bases map to TRBD1. The ends lost 6 bases at V and 2 bases at J; junction bases unmatched: 9. The CDR3 is 16 amino acids. Germline V lookup: CDR1 MNHNY, CDR2 SVGAGI (reference sequence). CDR3 in amino acids: CASRLNTGANTGELFF. The DNA of the CDR3 is TGTGCCAGCAGACTCAACACAGGGGCCAACACCGGGGAGCTGTTTTTT.